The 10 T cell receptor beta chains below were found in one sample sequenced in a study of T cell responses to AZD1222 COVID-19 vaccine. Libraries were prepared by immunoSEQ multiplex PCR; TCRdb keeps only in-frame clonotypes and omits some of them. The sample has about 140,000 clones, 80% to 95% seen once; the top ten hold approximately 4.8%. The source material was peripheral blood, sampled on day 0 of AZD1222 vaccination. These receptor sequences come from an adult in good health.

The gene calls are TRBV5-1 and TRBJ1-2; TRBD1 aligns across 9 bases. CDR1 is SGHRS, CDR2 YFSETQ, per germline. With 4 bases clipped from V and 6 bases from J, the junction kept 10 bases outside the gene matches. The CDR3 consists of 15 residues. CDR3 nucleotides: TGCGCCAGCAGCGCCCGGGACAGGGAATGGGATGGCTACACCTTC. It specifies CASSARDREWDGYTF.

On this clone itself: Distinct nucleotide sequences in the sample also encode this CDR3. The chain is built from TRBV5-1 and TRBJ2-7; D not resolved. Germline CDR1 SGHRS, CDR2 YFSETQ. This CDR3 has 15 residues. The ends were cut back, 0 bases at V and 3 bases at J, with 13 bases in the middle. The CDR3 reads CASSLGGSGYYEQYF. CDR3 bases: TGCGCCAGCAGCTTGGGGGGATCGGGCTACTACGAGCAGTACTTC.

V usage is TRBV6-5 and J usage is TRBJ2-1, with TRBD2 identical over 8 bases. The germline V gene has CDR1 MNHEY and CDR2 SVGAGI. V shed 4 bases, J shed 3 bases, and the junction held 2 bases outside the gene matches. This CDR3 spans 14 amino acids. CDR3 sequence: CASSSGLGYNEQFF. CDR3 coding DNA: TGTGCCAGCAGTTCGGGACTAGGCTACAATGAGCAGTTCTTC.

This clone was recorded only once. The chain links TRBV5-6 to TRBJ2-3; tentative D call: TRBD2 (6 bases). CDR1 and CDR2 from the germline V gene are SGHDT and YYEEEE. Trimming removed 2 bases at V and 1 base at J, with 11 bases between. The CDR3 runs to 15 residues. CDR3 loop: CASSLEVAGTDTQYF. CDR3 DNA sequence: TGTGCCAGCAGCTTAGAGGTAGCGGGCACAGATACGCAGTATTTT.

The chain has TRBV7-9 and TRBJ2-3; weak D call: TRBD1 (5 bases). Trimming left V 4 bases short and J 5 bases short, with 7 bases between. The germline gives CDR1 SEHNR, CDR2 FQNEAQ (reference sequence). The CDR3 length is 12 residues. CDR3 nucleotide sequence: TGTGCCAGCAGCTCCGACAGAGATACGCAGTATTTT. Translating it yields CASSSDRDTQYF. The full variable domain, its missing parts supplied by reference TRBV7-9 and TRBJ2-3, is DTGVSQNPRHKITKRGQNVTFRCDPISEHNRLYWYRQTLGQGPEFLTYFQNEAQLEKSRLLSDRFSAERPKGSFSTLEIQRTEQGDSAMYLCASSSDRDTQYFGPGTRLTVL.

As DNA, the CDR3 is TGTGCCAGCAGTTTAAGGTCAGGGCCGACGGGGGCCAACGTCCTGACTTTC. Protein: CASSLRSGPTGANVLTF. The chain uses TRBV28 and TRBJ2-6; TRBD1 is a possible D gene (5 bases). The CDR3 is 17 amino acids. Deletions cut 2 bases from V and 4 bases from J, with 15 bases between. The germline V gene encodes CDR1 MDHEN and CDR2 SYDVKM.

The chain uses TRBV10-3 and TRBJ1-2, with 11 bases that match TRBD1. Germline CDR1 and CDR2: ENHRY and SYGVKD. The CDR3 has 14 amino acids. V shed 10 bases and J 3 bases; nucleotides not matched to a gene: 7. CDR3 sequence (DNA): TGTGCCAGCGGACAGGGGGCAGGGTACTATGGCTACACCTTC. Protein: CASGQGAGYYGYTF.

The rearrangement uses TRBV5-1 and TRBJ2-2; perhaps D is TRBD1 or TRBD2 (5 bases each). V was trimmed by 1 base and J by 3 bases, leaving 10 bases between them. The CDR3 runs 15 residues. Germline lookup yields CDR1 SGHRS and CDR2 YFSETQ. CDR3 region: CASSLYRGYTGELFF. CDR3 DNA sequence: TGCGCCAGCAGCTTGTATCGGGGCTACACCGGGGAGCTGTTTTTT.

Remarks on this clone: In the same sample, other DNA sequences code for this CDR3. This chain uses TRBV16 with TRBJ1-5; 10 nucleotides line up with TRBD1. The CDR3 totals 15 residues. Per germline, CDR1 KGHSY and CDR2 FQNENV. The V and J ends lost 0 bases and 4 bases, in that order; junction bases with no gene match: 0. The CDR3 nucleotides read TGTGCCAGCAGCCAATCGGGACAGGGGAATCAGCCCCAGCATTTT. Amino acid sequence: CASSQSGQGNQPQHF.

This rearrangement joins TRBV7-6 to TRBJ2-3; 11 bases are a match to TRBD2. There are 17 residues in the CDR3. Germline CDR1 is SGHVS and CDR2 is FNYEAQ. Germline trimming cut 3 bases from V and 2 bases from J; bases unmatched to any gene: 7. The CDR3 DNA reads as TGTGCCAGCAGCTTGAGTAGCGGGAGGGCTTACACAGATACGCAGTATTTT. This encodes CASSLSSGRAYTDTQYF.